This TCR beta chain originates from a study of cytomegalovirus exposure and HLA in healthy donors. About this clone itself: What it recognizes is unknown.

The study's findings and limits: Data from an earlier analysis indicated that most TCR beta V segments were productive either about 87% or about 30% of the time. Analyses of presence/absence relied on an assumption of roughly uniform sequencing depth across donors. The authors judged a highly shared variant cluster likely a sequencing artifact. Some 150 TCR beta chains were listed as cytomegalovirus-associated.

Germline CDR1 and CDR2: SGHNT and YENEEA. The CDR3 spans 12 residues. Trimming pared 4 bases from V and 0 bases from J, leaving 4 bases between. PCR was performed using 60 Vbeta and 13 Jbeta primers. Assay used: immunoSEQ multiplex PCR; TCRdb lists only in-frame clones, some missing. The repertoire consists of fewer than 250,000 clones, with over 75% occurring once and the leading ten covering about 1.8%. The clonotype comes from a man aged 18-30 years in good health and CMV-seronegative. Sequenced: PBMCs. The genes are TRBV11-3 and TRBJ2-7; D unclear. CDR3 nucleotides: TGTGCCAGCAGCTCCGGCTCCTACGAGCAGTACTTC. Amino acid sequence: CASSSGSYEQYF. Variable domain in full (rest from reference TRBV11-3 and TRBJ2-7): EAGVVQSPRYKIIEKKQPVAFWCNPISGHNTLYWYLQNLGQGPELLIRYENEEAVDDSQLPKDRFSAERLKGVDSTLKIQPAELGDSAVYLCASSSGSYEQYFGPGTRLTVT.